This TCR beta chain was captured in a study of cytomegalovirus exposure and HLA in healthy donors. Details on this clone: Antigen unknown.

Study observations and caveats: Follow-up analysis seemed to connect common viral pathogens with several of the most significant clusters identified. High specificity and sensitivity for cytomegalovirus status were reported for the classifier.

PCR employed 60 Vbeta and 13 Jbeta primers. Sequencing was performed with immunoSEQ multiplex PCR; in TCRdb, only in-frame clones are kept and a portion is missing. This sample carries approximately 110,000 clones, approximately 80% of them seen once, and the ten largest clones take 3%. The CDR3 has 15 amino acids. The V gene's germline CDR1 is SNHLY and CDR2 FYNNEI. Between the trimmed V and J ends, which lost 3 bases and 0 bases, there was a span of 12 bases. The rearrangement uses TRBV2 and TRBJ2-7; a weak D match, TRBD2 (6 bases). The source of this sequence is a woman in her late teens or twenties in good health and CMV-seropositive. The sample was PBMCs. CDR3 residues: CASSEEGLGSYEQYF. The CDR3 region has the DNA TGTGCCAGCAGTGAGGAGGGGTTGGGCTCCTACGAGCAGTACTTC.